The T cell receptor beta chain under discussion was sequenced for a study of blood T cell repertoires in COVID-19 (dated by TCRdb to about 2020). At the level of the whole study: Samples covering the acute and convalescent phases of COVID-19 were provided by collaborators in the United States, Italy and Spain. Nearly every sample came with metadata listing a de-identified subject ID, COVID-19 status, age in years and sex. Deeply sampled blood TCRbeta repertoires from subjects exposed to, actively infected with, or recovered from COVID-19 were included in the dataset. Samples were obtained from the ongoing ImmuneRACE study (first 160 participants) and from 1,000 to 1,500 subjects provided by 6 global collaborators. The prospective study material was composed of cDNA or gDNA derived from T cells, B-cell-depleted T cells, or PBMCs. The repertoires were released in a freely available public database intended as a resource for research on the immune response to SARS-CoV-2. HLA class I and class II types, where available, came from metadata supplied by the sample provider rather than from assay-based typing.

On this clone: It has no known antigen specificity. No much larger clone exists at a distance of one base, and base qualities are not known.

TCRbeta CDR3 regions were amplified from genomic DNA using the immunoSEQ Assay, a bias-controlled multiplex PCR. On the study's bioinformatics: The number of nucleated cells in each sample was estimated from the amplification of reference gene primers within the assay. To quantify the absolute abundance of each unique TCRbeta CDR3 rearrangement, sequence reads were collapsed and filtered. For each sample, productive Simpson clonality was calculated by taking the square root of Simpson's diversity index across productive rearrangements. TCRdb holds this immuneACCESS table with in-frame rearrangements only. Some clones are missing; in checked studies, unresolved V genes explain under half, and the rest has no known cause. V and J calls plus clone size are reproduced from that table; the DNA served to infer D and trimming. This sample has 150,000 or so clones in its table, and 70% to 85% of those were observed once. Around 7% of the sample is taken by the ten largest.

CDR1 LGHNA and CDR2 YNFKEQ were looked up in the germline V gene. The CDR3 goes from the cysteine to the phenylalanine over 20 residues. The CDR3 DNA has 60 bases and is translated from base 1. Relative to germline, V is missing 2 bases and J is missing 0 bases, with 14 bases of the junction outside any gene match. The research as a whole found: Clinical and demographic metadata were provided uncurated, with the amount varying by source and participant.

At one collaborating source in Seattle, patients were enrolled during active infection and were followed longitudinally through the course of disease. Collaborating institutions collected whole blood in K2EDTA tubes following their own protocols. For TCRbeta analysis, collaborators shipped samples in one of three forms: frozen whole blood, isolated PBMCs, or DNA extracted from either of those sample types. The V gene is TRBV4-2 and the J gene is TRBJ1-2, and 11 junctional nucleotides match TRBD1. Material for sequencing was peripheral blood. This sequence was found in a middle-aged woman with COVID-19, enrolled during active disease. The CDR3 sequence is CASSQFGQGAAVEANYGYTF. At the DNA level, the sequence is TGTGCCAGCAGCCAATTTGGACAGGGGGCAGCCGTGGAGGCTAACTATGGCTACACCTTC.